The entry that follows covers one T cell receptor beta chain sequence. Antigen unknown. Germline CDR1 MGHRA, CDR2 YSYEKL. Trimming shortened V by 3 bases and J by 7 bases, and 18 bases separated the two germline ends. This CDR3 is 16 amino acids long. This sample was included in a study of cytomegalovirus exposure and HLA in healthy donors. On the study more broadly: In a later analysis, the approximately 110 validation repertoires were reported to have used the same platform as the 600 to 700 first-cohort repertoires.

The study, taken as a whole, reports: Most TCR sequences were uncommon, yet certain public TCRs appeared in many donors. In vitro testing confirmed three CMV-associated chains as specific for CMV antigens.

Libraries were prepared by immunoSEQ multiplex PCR; TCRdb keeps only in-frame clonotypes and omits some of them. In the table there are 150,000 to 180,000 clones, about 88% of which are singletons. The donors were part of the validation cohort, which consisted of approximately 110 subjects and was separate from the first cohort of about 720 subjects. The sample was PBMCs. The sequence derives from a man aged 18-30 years in good health and CMV-seropositive. J is TRBJ1-4 and V is TRBV4-1; tentatively, D is TRBD1 (6 bases). The CDR3, as DNA: TGCGCCAGCAGCCAGAATTCCGGGACACGGGCTGAAAAACTGTTTTTT. It codes for CASSQNSGTRAEKLFF.